This T cell receptor beta chain was captured in a study of radiation and T cells in renal cell carcinoma. The time point: baseline pretreatment blood. The treatment is: 15 Gy SBRT to primary tumor, nephrectomy 4 weeks later. Worth noting for this clone: The antigen remains undetermined.

The protocol was immunoSEQ multiplex PCR, while the TCRdb copy is restricted to in-frame clones and leaves out a portion. The profile shows 20,000 to 25,000 clones, nearly 80% of them singletons. Study conclusions and caveats: Baseline intratumoral clonotype presence is unknown without pretreatment biopsies. Top tumor clonotypes rose in blood 2 weeks post-radiation, then contracted.

This sequence originates from a man aged 55 to 69 with renal cell carcinoma. The sample was blood, taken from a patient whose treatment included radiotherapy and nephrectomy.

The CDR3 region has the DNA TGTGCCAGCAGCCCTAATCTAGCGGGAGAGAGGGATGAGCAGTTCTTC. This codes for CASSPNLAGERDEQFF. The chain is built from TRBV5-4 and TRBJ2-1, with 10 bases matching TRBD2. V dropped 4 bases and J dropped 8; count of bases not matched to a gene: 12. This CDR3 spans 16 amino acids. Germline V lookup: CDR1 SGHNT, CDR2 YYREEE (reference sequence).